This passage covers 24 T cell receptor beta chains from one sample sequenced in a study of T cell repertoires in cytomegalovirus infection. TCRdb fed the reads into MiXCR, producing one record per CDR3 protein. The top ten clones hold 59% of a sample with tens of thousands of distinct CDR3 sequences, around 28% of them seen once. No antigen is known for these receptors. The source was CD8+ T cells from cultured PBMCs, collected from culture after CMV antigen stimulation. Receptor source: a human donor in good health (CMV status not recorded). Some clones in this sample may be carry-over from other donors' samples.

This clonotype was counted only a few times. The chain recombines TRBV12-3 or TRBV12-4 with TRBJ1-4, with a tentative D call TRBD1 (5 bases). CDR3 length equals 15 residues. The ends were cut back, 5 bases at V and 3 bases at J, with 13 bases in the middle. As DNA, the CDR3 is TGTGCCAGCAGTCCGACAGTATCACCTAATGAAAAACTGTTTTTT. Translated: CASSPTVSPNEKLFF.

The sample holds a few counts of this clonotype. The chain joins TRBV7-9 to TRBJ2-4; 9 nucleotides line up with TRBD2. The CDR3 sequence is 16 residues long. CDR1 and CDR2 (germline): SEHNR, FQNEAQ (reference sequence). The V and J ends lost 0 bases and 7 bases, in that order; junction bases with no gene match: 7. The CDR3 loop is CASSLALGLAGNIQYF. CDR3 bases: TGTGCCAGCAGCTTAGCGTTGGGACTAGCAGGGAACATTCAGTACTTC. The whole variable domain, filled in from reference TRBV7-9 and TRBJ2-4, reads DTGVSQNPRHKITKRGQNVTFRCDPISEHNRLYWYRQTLGQGPEFLTYFQNEAQLEKSRLLSDRFSAERPKGSFSTLEIQRTEQGDSAMYLCASSLALGLAGNIQYFGAGTRLSVL.

This clonotype occurred many times. The genes are TRBV5-1 and TRBJ2-7; 8 nucleotides line up with TRBD1. CDR1 and CDR2 (germline): SGHRS, YFSETQ. The CDR3 runs 17 residues. V was clipped by 0 bases and J by 3 bases; unmatched bases: 11. CDR3 sequence reads: CASSLASLDRVLYEQYF. The CDR3 coding sequence is TGCGCCAGCAGCTTGGCCTCGTTGGACAGGGTCCTCTACGAGCAGTACTTC.

The chain employs TRBV6-5 and TRBJ2-1; 8 bases map to TRBD1. This CDR3 contains 15 residues. Germline CDR1 is MNHEY and CDR2 is SVGAGI. Losses at the gene ends were 2 bases for V and 7 bases for J; bases not matched to a gene: 7. CDR3 sequence (DNA): TGTGCCAGCAGTTACGTTACAGGGGGTTCGAATGAGCAGTTCTTC. Its translation: CASSYVTGGSNEQFF.

The table lists this clonotype with many counts. The chain is built from TRBV7-2 and TRBJ2-3; D ambiguous. This CDR3 region has 14 residues. Germline assignment: CDR1 SGHTA and CDR2 FQGNSA. Trimming removed 5 bases from V and 4 bases from J, with 13 bases in between. The CDR3 DNA is TGTGCCAGCAGCCTACGTGGGGTGGCAGATACGCAGTATTTT. This sequence encodes CASSLRGVADTQYF.

This clonotype was seen a handful of times. This rearrangement joins TRBV4-1 to TRBJ2-5; 7 bases map to TRBD2. The CDR3 has 16 residues. In germline, CDR1 is MGHRA, CDR2 YSYEKL. Losses at the gene ends were 1 base for V and 2 bases for J; bases not matched to a gene: 7. This CDR3 reads CASSQVGAGVQETQYF. In nucleotides, the CDR3 is TGCGCCAGCAGCCAAGTTGGGGCGGGAGTTCAAGAGACCCAGTACTTC.

CDR3 DNA sequence: TGTGCCGGGAGGGATCTCTATGGCTACACCTTC. Protein: CAGRDLYGYTF. The chain links TRBV19 to TRBJ1-2, with D unresolved. CDR1 is LNHDA, CDR2 SQIVND, per germline (reference sequence). V was clipped by 11 bases and J by 4 bases, with 11 bases between them. This CDR3 has 11 amino acids.

This clonotype was picked up a small number of times. This chain uses TRBV7-9 with TRBJ1-4; TRBD1 might be the D (5 bases). Trimming pared 3 bases from V and 3 bases from J, leaving 8 bases between. Germline assignment: CDR1 SEHNR and CDR2 FQNEAQ (reference sequence). There are 14 residues in the CDR3. The CDR3 nucleotides are TGTGCCAGCAGCTTTCCGGGACCTAATGAAAAACTGTTTTTT. Protein sequence: CASSFPGPNEKLFF. The full variable domain, rest sourced from reference TRBV7-9 and TRBJ1-4, is DTGVSQNPRHKITKRGQNVTFRCDPISEHNRLYWYRQTLGQGPEFLTYFQNEAQLEKSRLLSDRFSAERPKGSFSTLEIQRTEQGDSAMYLCASSFPGPNEKLFFGSGTQLSVL.

This chain joins TRBV28 and TRBJ1-5; no definite D call. The germline V gene has CDR1 MDHEN and CDR2 SYDVKM. This CDR3 contains 16 residues. Trimming removed 6 bases at V and 5 bases at J, with 20 bases between. The CDR3 region has the DNA TGTGCCAGCAGCTTCTTCCCCCCCCGGGCAGATCAGCCCCAGCATTTT. Translating it yields CASSFFPPRADQPQHF.

This clonotype was observed a handful of times. The chain combines TRBV27 with TRBJ2-1, with 8 positions matching TRBD2. The V segment lost 11 bases and the J segment 8 bases; nucleotides outside the gene matches: 8. The CDR3 runs 12 residues. CDR1 MNHEY and CDR2 SMNVEV come from the germline V gene (reference sequence). The CDR3 nucleotides read TGTGCCGGGGAAAGAGCGGGAGATGAGCAGTTCTTC. Its protein product is CAGERAGDEQFF.

In this sample, this clonotype turned up a few times. The genes are TRBV7-4 and TRBJ2-2; D not resolved. Per the germline V gene, CDR1 is SGHVT and CDR2 is SQSDAQ. Trimming pared 3 bases from V and 7 bases from J, leaving 9 bases between. The CDR3 covers 13 residues. CDR3 amino acids: CASSLVNGGELFF. In DNA form, the CDR3 reads TGTGCCAGCAGCTTGGTGAACGGCGGGGAGCTGTTTTTT. The whole variable domain, filled in from reference TRBV7-4 and TRBJ2-2, reads GAGVSQSPRYKVAKRGRDVALRCDSISGHVTLYWYRQTLGQGSEVLTYSQSDAQRDKSGRPSGRFSAERPERSVSTLKIQRTEQGDSAVYLCASSLVNGGELFFGEGSRLTVL.

This clonotype showed up many times. The J gene is TRBJ2-3, the V gene TRBV7-9; TRBD1 is a possible D gene (6 bases). CDR3 length: 17 amino acids. Germline loops: CDR1 SEHNR, CDR2 FQNEAQ (reference sequence). With 4 bases removed from V and 0 bases from J, the gap between germline ends came to 17 bases. The chain's CDR3 is CASSYRRAQGSTDTQYF. For the CDR3, the DNA is TGTGCCAGCAGCTACCGCCGGGCGCAGGGGAGCACAGATACGCAGTATTTT.

This clonotype has more than one count but fewer than ten. The CDR3 is CASRPITLGGDEQFF. CDR3 bases: TGTGCCAGCAGGCCGATCACGCTGGGGGGGGATGAGCAGTTCTTC. V is TRBV28 and J is TRBJ2-1, with 7 bases that match TRBD2. Germline V gene lookup returns CDR1 MDHEN and CDR2 SYDVKM. V shed 6 bases and J 8 bases; nucleotides not matched to a gene: 13. This CDR3 spans 15 amino acids.

This clonotype was recorded at least ten times. The chain employs TRBV7-2 and TRBJ1-2, with 7 positions matching TRBD1. Germline trimming cut 2 bases from V and 4 bases from J; bases unmatched to any gene: 10. The CDR3 contains 16 residues. The germline gives CDR1 SGHTA, CDR2 FQGNSA. CDR3 amino acids: CASSLIRAGGGYGYTF. The CDR3 coding sequence is TGTGCCAGCAGCTTAATCAGGGCAGGGGGGGGCTATGGCTACACCTTC.

The chain couples TRBV9 to TRBJ2-6, with 7 bases aligning to TRBD1. The CDR3 spans 17 residues. The V gene end was trimmed by 0 bases and the J gene end by 1 base; junction bases not matched to a gene: 4. The V gene's germline CDR1 is SGDLS and CDR2 YYNGEE. In DNA, the CDR3 is TGTGCCAGCAGCGTAGCGGGACAGAGTTCTGGGGCCAACGTCCTGACTTTC. Translation: CASSVAGQSSGANVLTF.

This clonotype was detected many times. The CDR3 spells CASSQDGGGNQPQHF. In DNA form, the CDR3 reads TGCGCCAGCAGCCAAGATGGGGGTGGCAATCAGCCCCAGCATTTT. The chain recombines TRBV4-3 with TRBJ1-5, with D tentatively TRBD1 (5 bases). This CDR3 is 15 amino acids long. V lost 0 bases to trimming and J lost 2 bases, with 8 bases between them. Germline lookup yields CDR1 LGHNA and CDR2 YSLEER.

This clonotype was seen at least ten times. V usage is TRBV7-2 and J usage is TRBJ2-1; D is possibly TRBD1 (5 bases). CDR3 size: 15 residues. Germline CDR1 reads SGHTA; CDR2 reads FQGNSA. Trimming took 6 bases from V and 5 from J, leaving 17 bases between them. The CDR3 bases are TGTGCCAGCAGACCGATATTAGGGGCCCACAATGAGCAGTTCTTC. It translates to CASRPILGAHNEQFF. Combining the CDR3 with reference TRBV7-2 and TRBJ2-1 gives the whole variable domain GAGVSQSPSNKVTEKGKDVELRCDPISGHTALYWYRQSLGQGLEFLIYFQGNSAPDKSGLPSDRFSAERTGGSVSTLTIQRTQQEDSAVYLCASRPILGAHNEQFFGPGTRLTVL.

This sequence joins TRBV7-6 and TRBJ1-5; no clear D. CDR3 length: 14 amino acids. Germline lookup yields CDR1 SGHVS and CDR2 FNYEAQ. The ends were cut back, 5 bases at V and 6 bases at J, with 14 bases in the middle. Here the CDR3 DNA reads TGTGCCAGCAGCGGGGAGGGCAACGGTCAGCCCCAGCATTTT. Amino acids: CASSGEGNGQPQHF.

The V and J genes are TRBV12-3 or TRBV12-4 and TRBJ2-7; D not resolved. V lost 3 bases and J 7 bases, leaving 7 bases between the germline ends. The CDR3 spans 11 residues. The CDR3: CASSFSREQYF. The CDR3 nucleotides read TGTGCCAGCAGTTTTAGTCGGGAGCAGTACTTC.

V is TRBV7-6 and J is TRBJ1-6, with D uncertain. Germline V gene sequence: CDR1 SGHVS, CDR2 FNYEAQ. V was clipped by 1 base and J by 5 bases, with 12 bases between them. This CDR3 has 16 amino acids. The CDR3 spells CASSLVEPKDNSPLHF. The CDR3 DNA sequence: TGTGCCAGCAGCTTAGTGGAACCCAAGGATAATTCACCCCTCCACTTT. Combining the CDR3 with reference TRBV7-6 and TRBJ1-6 gives the whole variable domain GAGVSQSPRYKVTKRGQDVALRCDPISGHVSLYWYRQALGQGPEFLTYFNYEAQQDKSGLPNDRFSAERPEGSISTLTIQRTEQRDSAMYRCASSLVEPKDNSPLHFGNGTRLTVT.

In this sample, this clonotype turned up a few times. The chain has TRBV7-8 and TRBJ1-2; 9 nucleotides align to TRBD1. The germline gives CDR1 SGHVS, CDR2 FQNEAQ. The CDR3 consists of 14 residues. V trimming: 5 bases; J trimming: 8 bases; junction bases outside the gene matches: 9. The chain's CDR3 is CASSPPGQGEGYTF. CDR3 bases: TGTGCCAGCAGCCCCCCGGGACAGGGAGAAGGCTACACCTTC.

There are a few counts of this clonotype. The genes are TRBV7-9 and TRBJ2-1; 11 positions match TRBD2. The germline CDR1 and CDR2 sequences are SEHNR and FQNEAQ (reference sequence). Trimming took 5 bases from V and 4 from J; bases not matched to a gene: 10. This CDR3 spans 17 amino acids. CDR3 coding DNA: TGTGCCAGCAGCACGACTAGCGGGACTTCGGGTTACAATGAGCAGTTCTTC. Amino acids: CASSTTSGTSGYNEQFF.

The sample holds many counts of this clonotype. The chain joins TRBV27 to TRBJ1-6; D may be TRBD1 (6 bases). Germline CDR1 is MNHEY and CDR2 is SMNVEV (reference sequence). This CDR3 spans 12 amino acids. V gave up 8 bases and J gave up 9 bases, with 11 bases separating them. The CDR3: CASGGRGSPLHF. CDR3 DNA sequence: TGTGCCAGCGGGGGCAGGGGTTCACCCCTCCACTTT.

This clonotype was observed many times. CDR3 nucleotides: TGTGCCAGCAGGATGCGGGAGGGCCGGAACAATGAGCAGTTCTTC. Its protein is CASRMREGRNNEQFF. V and J are TRBV7-9 and TRBJ2-1, with 9 positions matching TRBD2. V was pared by 6 bases and J by 5 bases, with 8 bases of the junction left unmatched. The V gene's germline CDR1 is SEHNR and CDR2 FQNEAQ (reference sequence). This CDR3 is 15 amino acids long.